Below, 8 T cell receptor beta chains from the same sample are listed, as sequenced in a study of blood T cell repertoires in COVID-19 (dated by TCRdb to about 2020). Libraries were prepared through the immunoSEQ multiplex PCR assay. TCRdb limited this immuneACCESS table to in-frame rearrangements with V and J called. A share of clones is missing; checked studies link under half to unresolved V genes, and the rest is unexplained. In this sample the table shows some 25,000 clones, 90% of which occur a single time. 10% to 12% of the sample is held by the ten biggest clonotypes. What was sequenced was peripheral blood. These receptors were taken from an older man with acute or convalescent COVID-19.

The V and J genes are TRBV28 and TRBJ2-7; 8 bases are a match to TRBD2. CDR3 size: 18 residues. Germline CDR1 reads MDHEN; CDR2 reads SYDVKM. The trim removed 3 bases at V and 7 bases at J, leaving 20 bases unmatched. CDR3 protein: CASSFPLGAGGRSEEQYF. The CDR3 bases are TGTGCCAGCAGTTTCCCCCTGGGAGCGGGCGGGAGGTCGGAAGAGCAGTACTTC. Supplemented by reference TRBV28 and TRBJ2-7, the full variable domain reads DVKVTQSSRYLVKRTGEKVFLECVQDMDHENMFWYRQDPGLGLRLIYFSYDVKMKEKGDIPEGYSVSREKKERFSLILESASTNQTSMYLCASSFPLGAGGRSEEQYFGPGTRLTVT.

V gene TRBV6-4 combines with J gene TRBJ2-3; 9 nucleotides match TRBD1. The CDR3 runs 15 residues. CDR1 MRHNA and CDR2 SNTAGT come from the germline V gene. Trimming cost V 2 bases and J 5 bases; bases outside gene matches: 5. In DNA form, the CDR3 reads TGTGCCAGCAGTGACCCCGACAGGGGGAGAGATACGCAGTATTTT. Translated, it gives CASSDPDRGRDTQYF.

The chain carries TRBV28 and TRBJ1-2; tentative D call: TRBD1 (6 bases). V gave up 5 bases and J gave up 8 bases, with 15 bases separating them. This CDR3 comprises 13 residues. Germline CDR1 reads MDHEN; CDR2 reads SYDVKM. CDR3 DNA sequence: TGTGCCAGCAGTCCCGCAGGGGAGGGCGGCTACACCTTC. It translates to CASSPAGEGGYTF.

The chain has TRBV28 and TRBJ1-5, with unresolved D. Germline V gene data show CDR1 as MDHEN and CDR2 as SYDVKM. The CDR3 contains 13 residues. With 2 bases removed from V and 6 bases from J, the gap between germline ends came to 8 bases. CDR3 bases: TGTGCCAGCAGTTTAGGGCAGCTTCAGCCCCAGCATTTT. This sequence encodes CASSLGQLQPQHF.

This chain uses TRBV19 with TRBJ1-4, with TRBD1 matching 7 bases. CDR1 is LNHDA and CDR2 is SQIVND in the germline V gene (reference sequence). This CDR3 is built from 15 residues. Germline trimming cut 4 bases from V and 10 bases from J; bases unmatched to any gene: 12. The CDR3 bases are TGTGCCAGTAGTAGGTTGGGGACAGTAAGTGGAAAACTGTTTTTT. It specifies CASSRLGTVSGKLFF.

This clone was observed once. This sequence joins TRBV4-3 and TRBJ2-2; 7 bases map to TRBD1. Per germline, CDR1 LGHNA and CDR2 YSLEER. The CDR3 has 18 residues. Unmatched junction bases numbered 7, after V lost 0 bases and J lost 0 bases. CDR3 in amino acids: CASSQDALTGANTGELFF. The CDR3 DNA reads TGCGCCAGCAGCCAAGACGCACTAACAGGGGCGAACACCGGGGAGCTGTTTTTT.

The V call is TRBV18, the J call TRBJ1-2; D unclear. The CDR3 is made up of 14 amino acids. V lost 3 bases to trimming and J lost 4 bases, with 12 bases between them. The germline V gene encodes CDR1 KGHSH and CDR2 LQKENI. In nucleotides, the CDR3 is TGTGCCAGCTCACCTCGCGAGTTCCTCTATGGCTACACCTTC. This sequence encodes CASSPREFLYGYTF.

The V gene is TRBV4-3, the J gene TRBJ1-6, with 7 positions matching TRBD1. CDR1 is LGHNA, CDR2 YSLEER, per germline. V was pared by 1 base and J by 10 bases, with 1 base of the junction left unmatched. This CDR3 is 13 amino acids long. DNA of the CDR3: TGCGCCAGCAGCCAAGGACAGGGATCACCCCTCCACTTT. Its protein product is CASSQGQGSPLHF.